The clone carrying this TCR beta chain appeared many times. Its specificity is not known. The entry originates in a study of T cells in Graves' hyperthyroidism and ophthalmopathy. Study-wide results and limits: In the blood, most expanded thyroid clonotypes above 0.001 appeared as well. The model foresaw ophthalmopathy a median around seven months prior to onset.

This CDR3 region has 11 residues. The V gene's germline CDR1 is DFQATT and CDR2 SNEGSKA (reference sequence). V gave up 5 bases and J gave up 5 bases, with 8 bases separating them. Amplification of TCR beta CDR3 regions used RNA as the template. Researchers ran a first-round RT-PCR on the TCR CDR3 using the HTBI primer set. One entry per CDR3 protein, called by TCRdb with MiXCR from the multiplex PCR reads. The sample includes about 400,000 distinct CDR3 sequences, over 12% of them seen just once. Source material: blood. The origin of this receptor is a woman in her sixties or seventies with Graves' ophthalmopathy. This rearrangement joins TRBV20-1 to TRBJ2-3, with D unclear. The CDR3, as DNA: TGCAGTGCTCCTGTGGAAGATACGCAGTATTTT. Translated, it gives CSAPVEDTQYF.